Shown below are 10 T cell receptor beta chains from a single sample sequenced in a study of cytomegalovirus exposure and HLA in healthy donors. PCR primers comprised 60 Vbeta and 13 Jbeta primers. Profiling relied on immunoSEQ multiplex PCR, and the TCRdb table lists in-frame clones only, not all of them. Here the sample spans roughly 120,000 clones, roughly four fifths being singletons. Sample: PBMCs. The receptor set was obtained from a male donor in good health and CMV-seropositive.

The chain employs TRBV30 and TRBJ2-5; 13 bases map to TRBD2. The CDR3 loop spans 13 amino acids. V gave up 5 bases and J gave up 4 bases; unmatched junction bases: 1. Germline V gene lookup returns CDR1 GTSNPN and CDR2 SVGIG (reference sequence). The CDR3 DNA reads TGTGCCTGGGGGACTAGCGGGGTAGAGACCCAGTACTTC. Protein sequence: CAWGTSGVETQYF. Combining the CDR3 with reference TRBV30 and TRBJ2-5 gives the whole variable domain SQTIHQWPATLVQPVGSPLSLECTVEGTSNPNLYWYRQAAGRGLQLLFYSVGIGQISSEVPQNLSASRPQDRQFILSSKKLLLSDSGFYLCAWGTSGVETQYFGPGTRLLVL.

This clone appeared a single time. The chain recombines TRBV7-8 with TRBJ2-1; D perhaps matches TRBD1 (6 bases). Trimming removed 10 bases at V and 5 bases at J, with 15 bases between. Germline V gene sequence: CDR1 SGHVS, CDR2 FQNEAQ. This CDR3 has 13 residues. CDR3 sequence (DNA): TGTGCCATCTTGTCCAGGGGCAACAATGAGCAGTTCTTC. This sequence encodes CAILSRGNNEQFF. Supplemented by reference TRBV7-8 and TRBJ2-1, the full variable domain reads GAGVSQSPRYKVAKRGQDVALRCDPISGHVSLFWYQQALGQGPEFLTYFQNEAQLDKSGLPSDRFFAERPEGSVSTLKIQRTQQEDSAVYLCAILSRGNNEQFFGPGTRLTVL.

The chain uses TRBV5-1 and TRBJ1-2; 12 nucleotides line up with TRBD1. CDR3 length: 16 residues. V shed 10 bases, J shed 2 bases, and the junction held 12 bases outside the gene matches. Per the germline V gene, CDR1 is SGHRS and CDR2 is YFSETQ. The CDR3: CASLPGQGATNYGYTF. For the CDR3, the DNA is TGCGCCTCTCTCCCGGGACAGGGGGCTACAAACTATGGCTACACCTTC. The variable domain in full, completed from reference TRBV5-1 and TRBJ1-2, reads KAGVTQTPRYLIKTRGQQVTLSCSPISGHRSVSWYQQTPGQGLQFLFEYFSETQRNKGNFPGRFSGRQFSNSRSEMNVSTLELGDSALYLCASLPGQGATNYGYTFGSGTRLTVV.

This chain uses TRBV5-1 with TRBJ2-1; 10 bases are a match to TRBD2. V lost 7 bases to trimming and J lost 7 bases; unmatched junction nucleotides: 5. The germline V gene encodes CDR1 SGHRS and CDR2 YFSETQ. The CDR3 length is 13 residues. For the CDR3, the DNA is TGCGCCAGCGGGGGACTAGCGTTGAATGAGCAGTTCTTC. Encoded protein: CASGGLALNEQFF. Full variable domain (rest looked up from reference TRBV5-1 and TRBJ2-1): KAGVTQTPRYLIKTRGQQVTLSCSPISGHRSVSWYQQTPGQGLQFLFEYFSETQRNKGNFPGRFSGRQFSNSRSEMNVSTLELGDSALYLCASGGLALNEQFFGPGTRLTVL.

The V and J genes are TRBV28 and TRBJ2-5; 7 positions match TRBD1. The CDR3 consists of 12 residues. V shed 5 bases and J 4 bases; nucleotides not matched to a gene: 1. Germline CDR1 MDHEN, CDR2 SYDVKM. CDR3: CASSRDRETQYF. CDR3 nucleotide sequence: TGTGCCAGCAGTCGGGACAGAGAGACCCAGTACTTC.

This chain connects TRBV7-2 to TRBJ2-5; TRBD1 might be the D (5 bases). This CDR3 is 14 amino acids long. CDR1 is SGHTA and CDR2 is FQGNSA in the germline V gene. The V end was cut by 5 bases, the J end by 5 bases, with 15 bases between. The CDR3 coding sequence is TGTGCCAGCAGCGTAGAAGGGGTGGTGGAGACCCAGTACTTC. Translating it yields CASSVEGVVETQYF.

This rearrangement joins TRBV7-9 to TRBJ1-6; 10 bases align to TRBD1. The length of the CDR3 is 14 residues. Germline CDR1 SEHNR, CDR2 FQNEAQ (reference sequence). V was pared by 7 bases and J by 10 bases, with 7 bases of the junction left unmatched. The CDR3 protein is CASKGTGDFSPLHF. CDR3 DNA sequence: TGTGCCAGCAAAGGGACAGGGGACTTCTCACCCCTCCACTTT.

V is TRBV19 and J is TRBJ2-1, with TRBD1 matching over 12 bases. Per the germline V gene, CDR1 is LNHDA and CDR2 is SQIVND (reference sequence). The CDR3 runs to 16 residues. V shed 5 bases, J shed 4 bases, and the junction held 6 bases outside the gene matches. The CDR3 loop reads CASSGRGQGAYNEQFF. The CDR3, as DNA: TGTGCCAGTAGTGGCAGGGGACAGGGGGCTTACAATGAGCAGTTCTTC.

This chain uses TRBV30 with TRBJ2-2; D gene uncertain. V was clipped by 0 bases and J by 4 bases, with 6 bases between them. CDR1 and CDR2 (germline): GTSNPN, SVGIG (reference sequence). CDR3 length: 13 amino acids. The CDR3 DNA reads TGTGCCTGGAGTGTCTCTTTCACCGGGGAGCTGTTTTTT. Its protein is CAWSVSFTGELFF.

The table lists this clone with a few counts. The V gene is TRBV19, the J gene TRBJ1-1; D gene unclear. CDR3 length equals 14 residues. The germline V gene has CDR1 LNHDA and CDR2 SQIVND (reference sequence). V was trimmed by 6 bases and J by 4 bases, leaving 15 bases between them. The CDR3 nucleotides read TGTGCCAGTAGGATGCAGACGCCGGGCACTGAAGCTTTCTTT. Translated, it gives CASRMQTPGTEAFF.